This paragraph covers one T cell receptor (beta chain) sequence. These data originate in a study of technical replicates of blood from four donors. Using immunoSEQ multiplex PCR, the repertoire was profiled, and TCRdb retains in-frame clones only, with some absent. The sample shows about 79,000 clones, roughly 94% of them seen only once. V lost 0 bases, J lost 1 base, and 5 bases lay in between. The germline V gene has CDR1 ENHRY and CDR2 SYGVKD. The CDR3 is made up of 14 amino acids. This receptor was taken from a human donor in good health. The V gene is TRBV10-3, the J gene TRBJ2-3; D is ambiguous. The sequencing input was T cells isolated from PBMCs. The CDR3 region is CAISESSGTDTQYF. CDR3 bases: TGTGCCATCAGTGAGTCTTCAGGCACAGATACGCAGTATTTT.